Sequencing of this T cell receptor (beta chain) was carried out in a study of T cells in Graves' hyperthyroidism and ophthalmopathy. Amplified regions were TCR beta CDR3 sequences from RNA transcripts. HTBI primers were the set used in a first-round RT-PCR of the TCR CDR3. TCRdb passed the multiplex PCR reads through MiXCR, listing each CDR3 protein once. This table has hundreds of thousands of distinct CDR3 sequences, over 12% appearing once. It was 8.5 to 10 ml of fresh peripheral blood that supplied the PBMCs. Worth noting for this clonotype: Its antigen is unidentified.

Overall study results and limits: For ophthalmopathy, model prediction preceded onset by a median roughly 6.2 months. A model built on 13 V-J features separated ophthalmopathy from stable hyperthyroidism.

The CDR3 covers 18 residues. CDR1 and CDR2 from the germline V gene are ENHRY and SYGVKD. J was trimmed by 5 bases and V by 0 bases; bases with no gene match: 15. The specimen sequenced was blood. This receptor was identified in a man aged 45-65 years with Graves' ophthalmopathy. This chain links TRBV10-3 with TRBJ2-7, with 8 bases fitting TRBD1. The DNA of the CDR3 is TGTGCCATCAGTGAGTCTCAAATCAAACAGGGGGGAATCGACGAGCAGTACTTC. As protein: CAISESQIKQGGIDEQYF.